This T cell receptor (beta chain) was identified during a study of T-cell reconstitution after alpha-beta-depleted transplantation in children. V shed 3 bases and J shed 4 bases, with 18 bases lying between them. Germline-derived CDR1 and CDR2 are KGHSH and LQKENI. This CDR3 contains 16 residues. Preparation of the TCRbeta library involved a method that used unique molecular identifiers. MiXCR, applied by TCRdb to the PCR reads, yields one record per CDR3 protein. Here the sample spans some 500,000 distinct CDR3 sequences, around 19% being singletons. The TCR originated in a human donor who donated a stem cell graft to a child with acute lymphoblastic leukemia. J is TRBJ1-1 and V is TRBV18; D is possibly TRBD1 (5 bases). The sample was PBMCs from the stem cell graft donor, taken from the stem cell graft. The CDR3, as DNA: TGTGCCAGCTCACCGGGGCAGGCAGGGAGAGGCACTGAAGCTTTCTTT. It codes for CASSPGQAGRGTEAFF.